Presented here are 18 T cell receptor beta chains from one specimen sequenced in a study of blood T cell repertoires in COVID-19. TCRdb's table, derived via immunoSEQ multiplex PCR, lists solely in-frame clones and lacks some. The sample lists fewer than 300,000 clones, around 81% occurring once. The sequencing sample was made of peripheral blood. Receptors were obtained from a person aged 70 to 85 with COVID-19, enrolled during active disease.

The chain combines TRBV19 with TRBJ1-5; possible D gene TRBD1, 5 bases. V dropped 5 bases and J dropped 7 bases, with 12 bases sitting between them. The V gene's germline CDR1 is LNHDA and CDR2 SQIVND (reference sequence). The CDR3 loop spans 13 amino acids. CDR3: CASSAGGGQPQHF. The CDR3 DNA reads TGTGCCAGTAGTGCCGGGGGAGGGCAGCCCCAGCATTTT.

Written as DNA, the CDR3 is TGTGCCACCAGCAGAGAACTTCTTAGCAATCAGCCCCAGCATTTT. As protein: CATSRELLSNQPQHF. V and J are TRBV15 and TRBJ1-5; D gene unclear. CDR3 length equals 15 residues. V shed 0 bases and J shed 0 bases, with 6 bases lying between them. In germline, CDR1 is LNHNV, CDR2 YYDKDF (reference sequence).

J is TRBJ2-7 and V is TRBV18; 11 bases agree with TRBD2. The length of the CDR3 is 15 residues. Trimming removed 2 bases from V and 4 bases from J; junction bases left unmatched: 4. Germline CDR1 reads KGHSH; CDR2 reads LQKENI. The CDR3 loop is CASSPSTSGIYEQYF. CDR3 DNA sequence: TGTGCCAGCTCACCATCGACTAGCGGGATATACGAGCAGTACTTC.

V and J are TRBV28 and TRBJ2-2; no clear D gene. Germline loops: CDR1 MDHEN, CDR2 SYDVKM. The ends were cut back, 2 bases at V and 8 bases at J, with 12 bases in the middle. The CDR3 runs to 14 residues. The DNA for the CDR3 is TGTGCCAGCAGTTTACAGTTCGGAGAAGGGGAGCTGTTTTTT. Protein product: CASSLQFGEGELFF.

In this sample, this clone turned up once. CDR3 residues: CASSLGQWREAFF. In DNA, the CDR3 is TGTGCCAGCAGCTTAGGTCAATGGAGGGAAGCTTTCTTT. The chain combines TRBV7-2 with TRBJ1-1; D is undetermined. Between the trimmed V and J ends, which lost 1 base and 8 bases, there was a span of 11 bases. Germline V lookup: CDR1 SGHTA, CDR2 FQGNSA. The CDR3 loop spans 13 amino acids. The whole variable domain, filled in from reference TRBV7-2 and TRBJ1-1, reads GAGVSQSPSNKVTEKGKDVELRCDPISGHTALYWYRQSLGQGLEFLIYFQGNSAPDKSGLPSDRFSAERTGGSVSTLTIQRTQQEDSAVYLCASSLGQWREAFFGQGTRLTVV.

The chain uses TRBV6-5 and TRBJ2-7, with D hard to call. This CDR3 has 15 amino acids. V shed 7 bases and J shed 2 bases, with 18 bases lying between them. The germline V gene encodes CDR1 MNHEY and CDR2 SVGAGI. Here the CDR3 DNA reads TGTGCCAGCAAGTTTTCTTCCGGAGCCCCCTACGAGCAGTACTTC. It specifies CASKFSSGAPYEQYF.

The chain couples TRBV2 to TRBJ2-2, with 9 bases lining up with TRBD2. V lost 0 bases, J lost 5 bases, and 4 bases stayed unmatched. CDR3 length: 16 residues. Per germline, CDR1 SNHLY and CDR2 FYNNEI. The CDR3 DNA follows: TGTGCCAGCAGTGAAGCAGGTAGCGGGGGTACCGGGGAGCTGTTTTTT. It is translated as CASSEAGSGGTGELFF. Variable domain in full (rest from reference TRBV2 and TRBJ2-2): EPEVTQTPSHQVTQMGQEVILRCVPISNHLYFYWYRQILGQKVEFLVSFYNNEISEKSEIFDDQFSVERPDGSNFTLKIRSTKLEDSAMYFCASSEAGSGGTGELFFGEGSRLTVL.

This clone has only one observation. The chain combines TRBV5-1 with TRBJ1-4; 8 bases align to TRBD1. There are 17 residues in the CDR3. With 4 bases clipped from V and 3 bases from J, the junction kept 11 bases outside the gene matches. Germline values: CDR1 SGHRS, CDR2 YFSETQ. This CDR3 is CASSPGKIQGANEKLFF. For the CDR3, the DNA is TGCGCCAGCAGCCCCGGAAAAATACAGGGGGCTAATGAAAAACTGTTTTTT.

This clone was seen a single time. V and J are TRBV19 and TRBJ2-1, with D maybe TRBD1 (6 bases). Germline-derived CDR1 and CDR2 are LNHDA and SQIVND (reference sequence). V was shortened by 4 bases and J by 9 bases, with 13 bases between the two germline ends. The CDR3 spans 13 residues. CDR3 residues: CASSNHRESEQFF. The CDR3 nucleotides read TGTGCCAGTAGTAACCACAGGGAAAGTGAGCAGTTCTTC.

The rearrangement uses TRBV18 and TRBJ2-7, with 8 positions matching TRBD2. CDR3 length equals 13 residues. Trimming removed 3 bases from V and 4 bases from J; junction bases left unmatched: 2. CDR1 and CDR2 from the germline V gene are KGHSH and LQKENI. This CDR3 reads CASSPGLGYEQYF. CDR3 DNA: TGTGCCAGCTCACCGGGACTAGGGTACGAGCAGTACTTC.

The CDR3 sequence is CASSLGQAHTEAFF. For the CDR3, the DNA is TGCGCCAGCAGCCTAGGACAGGCCCACACTGAAGCTTTCTTT. The chain is built from TRBV5-1 and TRBJ1-1; 7 positions match TRBD1. Germline V gene data show CDR1 as SGHRS and CDR2 as YFSETQ. This CDR3 is built from 14 residues. J was trimmed by 3 bases and V by 4 bases; bases with no gene match: 6.

The chain is built from TRBV5-4 and TRBJ2-1; possibly TRBD2 for D (6 bases). Germline-derived CDR1 and CDR2 are SGHNT and YYREEE (reference sequence). V lost 2 bases to trimming and J lost 8 bases, with 14 bases between them. This CDR3 region has 14 residues. This CDR3 reads CASSFTGEIYEQFF. CDR3 nucleotides: TGTGCCAGCAGCTTCACGGGGGAGATATATGAGCAGTTCTTC.

The chain carries TRBV7-2 and TRBJ1-5, with 8 bases fitting TRBD1. Germline V lookup: CDR1 SGHTA, CDR2 FQGNSA. The CDR3 covers 14 residues. The trim removed 5 bases at V and 6 bases at J, leaving 6 bases unmatched. The CDR3 region has the DNA TGTGCCAGCAGCCGCGACAGGGGCCTTCAGCCCCAGCATTTT. Protein sequence: CASSRDRGLQPQHF.

This sequence joins TRBV6-2 or TRBV6-3 and TRBJ2-1; 9 bases line up with TRBD1. CDR1 and CDR2 (germline): MNHEY, SVGEGT. CDR3 length: 15 residues. With 5 bases clipped from V and 8 bases from J, the junction kept 10 bases outside the gene matches. DNA for the CDR3: TGTGCCAGCAGTCCGGACAGGACAGGGGTTTATGAGCAGTTCTTC. This sequence encodes CASSPDRTGVYEQFF.

This clone was detected once. The chain links TRBV7-9 to TRBJ2-3; 8 bases line up with TRBD1. Germline CDR1 reads SEHNR; CDR2 reads FQNEAQ (reference sequence). J gave up 0 bases and V 7 bases, and 9 bases lay outside the gene matches. CDR3 size: 16 residues. CDR3 in amino acids: CASNPGGGTSTDTQYF. CDR3 DNA: TGTGCCAGCAACCCAGGGGGCGGTACTAGCACAGATACGCAGTATTTT.

This chain connects TRBV9 to TRBJ2-1, with 11 bases that match TRBD2. The CDR3 loop spans 16 amino acids. Germline values: CDR1 SGDLS, CDR2 YYNGEE. V trimming: 2 bases; J trimming: 5 bases; junction bases outside the gene matches: 6. The chain's CDR3 is CASSVTTSGTHNEQFF. In DNA, the CDR3 is TGTGCCAGCAGCGTGACGACTAGCGGGACCCACAATGAGCAGTTCTTC.

The rearrangement links TRBV27 to TRBJ1-6; D may be TRBD1 (5 bases). The CDR3 loop spans 13 amino acids. Trimming removed 8 bases at V and 9 bases at J, with 14 bases between. Germline CDR1 and CDR2: MNHEY and SMNVEV (reference sequence). The CDR3 DNA follows: TGTGCCAGCTTTGCAGGGAATGGTTCACCCCTCCACTTT. Its translation is CASFAGNGSPLHF.

The chain has TRBV5-4 and TRBJ1-6, with TRBD1 as a possible D gene (5 bases). CDR1 SGHNT and CDR2 YYREEE come from the germline V gene (reference sequence). CDR3 length: 12 amino acids. Trimming removed 0 bases from V and 13 bases from J, with 8 bases in between. CDR3 coding DNA: TGTGCCAGCAGCTTGGAACAGGTCCCCCTCCACTTT. As protein: CASSLEQVPLHF.